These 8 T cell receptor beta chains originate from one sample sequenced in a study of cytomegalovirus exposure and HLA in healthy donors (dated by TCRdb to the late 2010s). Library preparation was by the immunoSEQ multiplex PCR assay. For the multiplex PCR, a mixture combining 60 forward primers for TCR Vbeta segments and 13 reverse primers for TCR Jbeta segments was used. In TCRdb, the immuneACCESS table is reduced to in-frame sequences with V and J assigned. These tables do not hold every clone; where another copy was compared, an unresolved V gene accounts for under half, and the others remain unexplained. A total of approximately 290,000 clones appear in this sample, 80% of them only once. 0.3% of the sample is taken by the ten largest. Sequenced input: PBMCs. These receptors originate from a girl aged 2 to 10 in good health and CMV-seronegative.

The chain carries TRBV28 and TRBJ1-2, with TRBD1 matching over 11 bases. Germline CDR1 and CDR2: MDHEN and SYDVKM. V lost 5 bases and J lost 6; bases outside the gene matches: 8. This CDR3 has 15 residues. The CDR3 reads CASSPGDRGFHGYTF. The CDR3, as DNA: TGTGCCAGCAGTCCTGGGGACAGGGGGTTCCATGGCTACACCTTC.

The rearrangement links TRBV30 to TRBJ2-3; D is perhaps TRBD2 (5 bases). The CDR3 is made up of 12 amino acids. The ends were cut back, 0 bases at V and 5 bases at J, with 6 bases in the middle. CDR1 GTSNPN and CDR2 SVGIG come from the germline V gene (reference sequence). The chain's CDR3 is CAWSVRGDTQYF. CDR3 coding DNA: TGTGCCTGGAGTGTACGGGGAGATACGCAGTATTTT.

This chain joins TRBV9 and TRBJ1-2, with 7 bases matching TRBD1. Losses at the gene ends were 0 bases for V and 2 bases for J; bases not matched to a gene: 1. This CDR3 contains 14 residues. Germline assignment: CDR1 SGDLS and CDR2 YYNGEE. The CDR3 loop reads CASSVGGQNYGYTF. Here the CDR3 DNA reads TGTGCCAGCAGCGTAGGGGGACAGAACTATGGCTACACCTTC.

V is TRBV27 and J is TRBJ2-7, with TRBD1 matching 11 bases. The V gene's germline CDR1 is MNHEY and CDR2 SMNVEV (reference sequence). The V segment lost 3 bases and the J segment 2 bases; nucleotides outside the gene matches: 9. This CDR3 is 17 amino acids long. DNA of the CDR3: TGTGCCAGCAGTTTCATTGGTTTGGGACAGGGGGCCTACGAGCAGTACTTC. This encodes CASSFIGLGQGAYEQYF.

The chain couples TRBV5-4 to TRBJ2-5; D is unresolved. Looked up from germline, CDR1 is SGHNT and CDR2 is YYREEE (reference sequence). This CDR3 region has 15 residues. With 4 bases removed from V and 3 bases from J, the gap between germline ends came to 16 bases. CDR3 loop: CASSLPSTNKETQYF. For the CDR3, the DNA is TGTGCCAGCAGCCTCCCATCTACTAATAAAGAGACCCAGTACTTC.

This chain's CDR3 is CASSYATRGGYEQYF. In DNA form, the CDR3 reads TGTGCCAGCAGTTACGCGACCAGAGGAGGCTACGAGCAGTACTTC. V usage is TRBV6-5 and J usage is TRBJ2-7, with a weak D call TRBD2 (5 bases). The CDR3 totals 15 residues. Germline CDR1 reads MNHEY; CDR2 reads SVGAGI. Trimming took 2 bases from V and 3 from J, leaving 14 bases between them.

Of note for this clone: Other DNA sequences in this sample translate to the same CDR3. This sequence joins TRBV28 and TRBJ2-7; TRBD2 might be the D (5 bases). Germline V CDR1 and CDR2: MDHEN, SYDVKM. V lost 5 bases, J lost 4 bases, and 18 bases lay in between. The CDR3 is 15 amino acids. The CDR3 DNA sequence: TGTGCCAGCAGTGTCTCAGGAGGCCCTTCTTACGAGCAGTACTTC. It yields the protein CASSVSGGPSYEQYF.

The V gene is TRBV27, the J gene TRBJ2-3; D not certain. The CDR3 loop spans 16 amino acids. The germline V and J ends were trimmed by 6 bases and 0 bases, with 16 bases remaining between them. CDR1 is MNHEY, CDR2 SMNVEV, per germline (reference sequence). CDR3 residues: CASSPWPGSSTDTQYF. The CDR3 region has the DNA TGTGCCAGCAGCCCCTGGCCCGGGTCTAGCACAGATACGCAGTATTTT.